The next 17 T cell receptor beta chains were all read from a single sample in a study of shared clonotypes between healthy human individuals. Naive CD8 cells lacked CD45RO and underwent positive selection for CCR7, leaving out terminally differentiated effector memory CD45RA+ cells. Only in-frame clones appear in the TCRdb table, and some are missing; sequencing was by immunoSEQ multiplex PCR. The data contain about 2.1 million clones, about 92% of them singletons. Sequencing used naive CD8+ T cells from PBMCs. All receptors come from a man in his late teens or twenties in good health. Some clones in this sample may be carry-over from other donors' samples.

J is TRBJ2-3 and V is TRBV5-8; 10 nucleotides match TRBD2. CDR3 length equals 17 residues. Germline V gives CDR1 SGHTS, CDR2 YDEGEE. V shed 0 bases and J 6 bases; nucleotides not matched to a gene: 10. In nucleotides, the CDR3 is TGTGCCAGCAGCTTGGCAGGTCTAGCGGGAGAGGCGGATACGCAGTATTTT. Translated, it gives CASSLAGLAGEADTQYF. The full variable domain, rest sourced from reference TRBV5-8 and TRBJ2-3, is EAGVTQSPTHLIKTRGQQATLRCSPISGHTSVYWYQQALGLGLQFLLWYDEGEERNRGNFPPRFSGRQFPNYSSELNVNALELEDSALYLCASSLAGLAGEADTQYFGPGTRLTVL.

The count of this clone is one. Other DNA sequences in this specimen translate into the identical CDR3. In DNA form, the CDR3 reads TGTGCCAGCAGTCCAAGCGGCGGGACAGTAACCTACGAGCAGTACTTC. It translates to CASSPSGGTVTYEQYF. The rearrangement joins TRBV27 to TRBJ2-7, with D tentatively TRBD1 (7 bases). CDR3 length: 16 amino acids. Trimming pared 5 bases from V and 2 bases from J, leaving 19 bases between. CDR1 and CDR2 (germline): MNHEY, SMNVEV (reference sequence).

This chain uses TRBV4-1 with TRBJ2-7; 8 bases fit TRBD1. Per germline, CDR1 MGHRA and CDR2 YSYEKL. With V trimmed by 3 bases and J by 4 bases, 8 bases remained unmatched. The CDR3 has 15 residues. CDR3 protein: CASSHEGTGVYEQYF. CDR3 coding DNA: TGCGCCAGCAGCCACGAGGGGACAGGAGTTTACGAGCAGTACTTC.

The V call is TRBV14, the J call TRBJ2-7; 8 bases align to TRBD1. Germline V gene data show CDR1 as SGHDN and CDR2 as FVKESK. J gave up 3 bases and V 1 base, and 14 bases lay outside the gene matches. There are 18 residues in the CDR3. For the CDR3, the DNA is TGTGCCAGCAGCCAAGGAGGCAATAGGCGGGACAGGAGCTACGAGCAGTACTTC. Translating it yields CASSQGGNRRDRSYEQYF.

Here the CDR3 DNA reads TGTGCCAGCAGTTTGGTGTCTAGCGGGAGGAGGGCAGATACGCAGTATTTT. It codes for CASSLVSSGRRADTQYF. The chain couples TRBV28 to TRBJ2-3, with TRBD2 matching 11 bases. Trimming cost V 3 bases and J 4 bases; bases outside gene matches: 9. The germline CDR1 and CDR2 sequences are MDHEN and SYDVKM. This CDR3 is built from 17 residues.

The chain uses TRBV28 and TRBJ2-3; 9 bases agree with TRBD1. Trimming took 7 bases from V and 6 from J; bases not matched to a gene: 11. The germline V gene has CDR1 MDHEN and CDR2 SYDVKM. The CDR3 runs 15 residues. CDR3 sequence reads: CASTPWTGAGDTQYF. As DNA, the CDR3 is TGTGCCAGCACCCCATGGACAGGGGCCGGGGATACGCAGTATTTT. Variable domain in full (rest from reference TRBV28 and TRBJ2-3): DVKVTQSSRYLVKRTGEKVFLECVQDMDHENMFWYRQDPGLGLRLIYFSYDVKMKEKGDIPEGYSVSREKKERFSLILESASTNQTSMYLCASTPWTGAGDTQYFGPGTRLTVL.

The chain joins TRBV5-8 to TRBJ2-1; D gene unclear. There are 13 residues in the CDR3. Germline CDR1 SGHTS, CDR2 YDEGEE. Trimming left V 0 bases short and J 6 bases short, with 7 bases between. The CDR3 is CASSLGSSNEQFF. In nucleotides, the CDR3 is TGTGCCAGCAGCTTGGGAAGTAGCAATGAGCAGTTCTTC.

The rearrangement uses TRBV27 and TRBJ1-2, with 7 bases fitting TRBD1. V shed 4 bases and J 3 bases; nucleotides not matched to a gene: 5. Germline V gives CDR1 MNHEY, CDR2 SMNVEV (reference sequence). This CDR3 contains 14 residues. The CDR3 here is CASSSGQPHYGYTF. The CDR3 bases are TGTGCCAGCAGTTCGGGACAGCCACACTATGGCTACACCTTC.

The J gene is TRBJ2-5, the V gene TRBV30; no reliable D call. CDR1 and CDR2 from the germline V gene are GTSNPN and SVGIG (reference sequence). The CDR3 covers 13 residues. V lost 2 bases and J lost 5, with 12 bases in between. The CDR3 nucleotides are TGTGCCTGGAGTCGGAAGAATGGGGAGACCCAGTACTTC. Translating gives CAWSRKNGETQYF.

The chain combines TRBV5-1 with TRBJ2-1; 9 nucleotides align to TRBD1. The CDR3 has 20 residues. With V trimmed by 1 base and J by 7 bases, 21 bases remained unmatched. Germline V lookup: CDR1 SGHRS, CDR2 YFSETQ. This CDR3 reads CASSLKHPPDRGRTGNEQFF. The CDR3 nucleotides are TGCGCCAGCAGCTTGAAACACCCGCCGGACAGGGGAAGGACCGGGAATGAGCAGTTCTTC.

Note on this clone: This sample also contains other DNA sequences that code for the same CDR3. This sequence joins TRBV30 and TRBJ1-2; the D gene is possibly TRBD1 (6 bases). Per the germline V gene, CDR1 is GTSNPN and CDR2 is SVGIG (reference sequence). V gave up 0 bases and J gave up 4 bases, with 9 bases separating them. This CDR3 spans 13 amino acids. The CDR3 sequence: CAWSVGGIYGYTF. The CDR3 coding sequence is TGTGCCTGGAGTGTAGGGGGGATCTATGGCTACACCTTC.

J is TRBJ2-1 and V is TRBV15; 9 bases are a match to TRBD2. CDR1 and CDR2 from the germline V gene are LNHNV and YYDKDF (reference sequence). This CDR3 is 15 amino acids long. The V and J ends lost 4 bases and 6 bases, in that order; junction bases with no gene match: 7. CDR3 sequence (DNA): TGTGCCACCAGCACCGTCGCGGGAGGGGGCAATGAGCAGTTCTTC. Its protein is CATSTVAGGGNEQFF.

The V and J genes are TRBV7-2 and TRBJ1-2; D gene ambiguous. This CDR3 contains 14 residues. The V gene lost 6 bases and the J gene lost 5 bases, with 16 bases spanning the gap. The V gene's germline CDR1 is SGHTA and CDR2 FQGNSA. Written as DNA, the CDR3 is TGTGCCAGCAGTCCAGGCAGGTGGGAGTATGGCTACACCTTC. The encoded protein is CASSPGRWEYGYTF.

V usage is TRBV7-8 and J usage is TRBJ2-5; TRBD1 is a possible D gene (5 bases). The CDR3 runs 15 residues. In germline, CDR1 is SGHVS, CDR2 FQNEAQ. The V end lost 1 base, the J end lost 1 base, and 10 bases lay between the germline ends. CDR3 amino acids: CASSLDDSPQETQYF. The CDR3, as DNA: TGTGCCAGCAGCTTAGATGACAGTCCCCAAGAGACCCAGTACTTC.

The rearrangement joins TRBV10-3 to TRBJ2-1; the match to TRBD1 covers 11 bases. The CDR3 runs 15 residues. Germline V lookup: CDR1 ENHRY, CDR2 SYGVKD. The V and J ends lost 7 bases and 5 bases, in that order; junction bases with no gene match: 7. CDR3 sequence (DNA): TGTGCCATCACCCTGGGACAGGGGGTAGACAATGAGCAGTTCTTC. It yields the protein CAITLGQGVDNEQFF.

This chain's CDR3 is CASSFFTGPKEEAFF. The CDR3 DNA reads as TGTGCCAGCAGCTTTTTCACGGGCCCGAAGGAGGAAGCTTTCTTT. The genes are TRBV7-9 and TRBJ1-1; D gene unclear. Per the germline V gene, CDR1 is SEHNR and CDR2 is FQNEAQ (reference sequence). The CDR3 length is 15 residues. The V end lost 3 bases, the J end lost 8 bases, and 19 bases lay between the germline ends.

The chain couples TRBV5-1 to TRBJ1-2; D not certain. The CDR3 has 15 amino acids. Germline V gene lookup returns CDR1 SGHRS and CDR2 YFSETQ. Deletions cut 0 bases from V and 3 bases from J, with 12 bases between. CDR3 nucleotides: TGCGCCAGCAGCTTGGGTAGCACTGGCGACTATGGCTACACCTTC. Its protein is CASSLGSTGDYGYTF.